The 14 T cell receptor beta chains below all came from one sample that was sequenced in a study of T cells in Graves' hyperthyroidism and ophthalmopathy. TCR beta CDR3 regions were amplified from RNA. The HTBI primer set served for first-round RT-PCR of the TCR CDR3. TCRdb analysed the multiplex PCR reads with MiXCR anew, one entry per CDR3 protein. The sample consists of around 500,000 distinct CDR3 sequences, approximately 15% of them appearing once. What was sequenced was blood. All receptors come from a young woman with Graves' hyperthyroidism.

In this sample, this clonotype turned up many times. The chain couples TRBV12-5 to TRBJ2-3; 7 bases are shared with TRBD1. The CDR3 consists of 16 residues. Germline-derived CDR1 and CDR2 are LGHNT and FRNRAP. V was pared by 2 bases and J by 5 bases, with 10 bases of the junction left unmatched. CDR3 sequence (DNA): TGTGCTAGTGGTTTGAAGACAGGGTCACAGGGAGATACGCAGTATTTT. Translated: CASGLKTGSQGDTQYF.

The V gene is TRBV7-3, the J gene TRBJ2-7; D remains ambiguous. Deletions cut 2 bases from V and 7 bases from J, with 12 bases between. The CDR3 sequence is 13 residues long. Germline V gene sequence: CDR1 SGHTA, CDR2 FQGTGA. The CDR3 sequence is CASSLLVADEQYF. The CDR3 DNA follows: TGTGCCAGCAGCTTACTAGTAGCCGATGAGCAGTACTTC.

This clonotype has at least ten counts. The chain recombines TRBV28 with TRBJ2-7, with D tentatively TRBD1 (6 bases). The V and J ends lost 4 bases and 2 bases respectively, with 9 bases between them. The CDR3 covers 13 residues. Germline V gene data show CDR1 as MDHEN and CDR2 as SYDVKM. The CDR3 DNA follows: TGTGCCAGCAGTTCGGACAGACCCTACGAGCAGTACGTC. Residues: CASSSDRPYEQYV.

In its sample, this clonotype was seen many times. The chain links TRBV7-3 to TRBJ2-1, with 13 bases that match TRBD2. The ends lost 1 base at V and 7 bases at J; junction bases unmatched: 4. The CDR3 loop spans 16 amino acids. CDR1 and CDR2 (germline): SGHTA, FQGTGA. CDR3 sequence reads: CASSLMGTSGVNEQFF. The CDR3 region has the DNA TGTGCCAGCAGCTTAATGGGGACTAGCGGGGTAAATGAGCAGTTCTTC.

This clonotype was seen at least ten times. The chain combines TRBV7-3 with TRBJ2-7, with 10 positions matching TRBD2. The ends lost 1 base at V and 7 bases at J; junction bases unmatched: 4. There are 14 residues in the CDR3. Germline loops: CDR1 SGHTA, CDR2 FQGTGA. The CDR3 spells CASSLNSGREEQYF. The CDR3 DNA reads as TGTGCCAGCAGCTTAAACAGCGGGAGGGAAGAGCAGTACTTC.

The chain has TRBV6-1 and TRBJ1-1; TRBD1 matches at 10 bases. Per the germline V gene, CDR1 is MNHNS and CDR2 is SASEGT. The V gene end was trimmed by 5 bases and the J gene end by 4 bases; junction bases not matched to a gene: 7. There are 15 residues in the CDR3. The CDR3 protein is CASSRQGARGTEAFF. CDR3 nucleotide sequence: TGTGCCAGCAGTCGACAGGGGGCGCGGGGCACTGAAGCTTTCTTT.

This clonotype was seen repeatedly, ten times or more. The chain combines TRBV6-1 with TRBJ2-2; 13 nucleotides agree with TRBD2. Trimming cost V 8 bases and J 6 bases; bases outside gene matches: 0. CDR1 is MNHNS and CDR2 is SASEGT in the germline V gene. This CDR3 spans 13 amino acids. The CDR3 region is CASGLAGAGELFF. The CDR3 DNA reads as TGTGCCAGCGGACTAGCGGGAGCCGGGGAGCTGTTTTTT.

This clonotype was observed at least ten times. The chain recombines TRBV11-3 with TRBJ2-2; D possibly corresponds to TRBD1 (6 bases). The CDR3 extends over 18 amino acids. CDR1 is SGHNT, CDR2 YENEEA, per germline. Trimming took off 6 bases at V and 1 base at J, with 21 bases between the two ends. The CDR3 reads CASRVSGLGAGNTGELFF. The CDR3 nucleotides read TGTGCCAGCAGGGTGTCCGGGTTGGGGGCGGGGAACACCGGGGAGCTGTTTTTT.

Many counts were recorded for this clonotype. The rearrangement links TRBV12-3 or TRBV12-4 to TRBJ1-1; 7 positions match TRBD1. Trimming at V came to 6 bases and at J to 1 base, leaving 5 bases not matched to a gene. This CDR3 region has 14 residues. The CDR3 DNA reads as TGTGCCAGCAGATGGACAGGCCCGAACACTGAAGCTTTCTTT. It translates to CASRWTGPNTEAFF.

The CDR3 loop is CASGTSGRSDDEQFF. In nucleotides, the CDR3 is TGTGCCAGTGGGACTAGCGGGAGGTCTGACGATGAGCAGTTCTTC. V gene TRBV12-3 or TRBV12-4 combines with J gene TRBJ2-1; 15 nucleotides line up with TRBD2. This CDR3 region has 15 residues. V shed 9 bases, J shed 8 bases, and the junction held 8 bases outside the gene matches.

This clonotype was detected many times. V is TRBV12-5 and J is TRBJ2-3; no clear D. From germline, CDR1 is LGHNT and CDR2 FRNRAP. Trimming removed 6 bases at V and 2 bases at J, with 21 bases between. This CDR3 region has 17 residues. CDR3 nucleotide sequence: TGTGCTAGTGGCCCCACCCGTGGGTCCTCTTTCACAGATACGCAGTATTTT. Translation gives CASGPTRGSSFTDTQYF.

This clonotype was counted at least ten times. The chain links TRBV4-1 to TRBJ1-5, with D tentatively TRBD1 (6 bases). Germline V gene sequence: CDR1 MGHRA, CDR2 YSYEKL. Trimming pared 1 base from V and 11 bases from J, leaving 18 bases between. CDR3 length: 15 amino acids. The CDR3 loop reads CASSQALMGARAQHF. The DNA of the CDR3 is TGCGCCAGCAGCCAAGCTTTAATGGGGGCCCGGGCCCAGCATTTT.

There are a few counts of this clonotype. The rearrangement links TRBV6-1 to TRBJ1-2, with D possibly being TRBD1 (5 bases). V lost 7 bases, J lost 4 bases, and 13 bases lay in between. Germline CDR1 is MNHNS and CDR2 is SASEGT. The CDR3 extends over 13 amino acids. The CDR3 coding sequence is TGTGCCAGCACGGCGCGCCAGGGCTATGGCTACACCTTC. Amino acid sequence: CASTARQGYGYTF.

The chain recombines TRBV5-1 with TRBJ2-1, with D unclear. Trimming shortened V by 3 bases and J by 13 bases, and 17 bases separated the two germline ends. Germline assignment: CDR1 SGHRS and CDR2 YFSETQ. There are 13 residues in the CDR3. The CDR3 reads CASSSSPLETQFF. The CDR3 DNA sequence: TGCGCCAGCAGCTCAAGTCCCCTAGAGACCCAGTTCTTC.